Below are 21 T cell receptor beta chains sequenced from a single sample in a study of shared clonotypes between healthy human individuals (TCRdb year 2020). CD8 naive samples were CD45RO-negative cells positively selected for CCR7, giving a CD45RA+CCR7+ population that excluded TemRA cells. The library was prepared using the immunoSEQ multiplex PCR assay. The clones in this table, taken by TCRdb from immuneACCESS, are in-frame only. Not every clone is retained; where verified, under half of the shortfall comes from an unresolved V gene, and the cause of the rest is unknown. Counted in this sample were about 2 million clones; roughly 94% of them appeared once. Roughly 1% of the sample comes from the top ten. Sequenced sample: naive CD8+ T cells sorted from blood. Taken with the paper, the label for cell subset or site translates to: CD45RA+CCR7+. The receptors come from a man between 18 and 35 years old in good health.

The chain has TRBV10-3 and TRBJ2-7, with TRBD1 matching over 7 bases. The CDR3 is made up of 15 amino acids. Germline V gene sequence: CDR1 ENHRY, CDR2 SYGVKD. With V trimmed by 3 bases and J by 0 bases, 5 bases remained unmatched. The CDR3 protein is CAISDGPGGSYEQYF. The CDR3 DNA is TGTGCCATCAGTGATGGGCCAGGGGGCTCCTACGAGCAGTACTTC.

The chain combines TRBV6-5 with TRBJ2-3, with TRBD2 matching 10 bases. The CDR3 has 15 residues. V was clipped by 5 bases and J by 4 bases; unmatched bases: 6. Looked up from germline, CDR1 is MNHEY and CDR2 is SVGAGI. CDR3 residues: CASSLTSGTADTQYF. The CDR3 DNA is TGTGCCAGCAGTCTTACTAGCGGGACTGCAGATACGCAGTATTTT.

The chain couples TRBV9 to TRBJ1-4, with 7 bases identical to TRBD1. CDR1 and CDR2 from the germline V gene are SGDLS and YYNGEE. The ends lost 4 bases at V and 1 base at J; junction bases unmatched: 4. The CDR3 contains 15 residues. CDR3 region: CASSLQGGTNEKLFF. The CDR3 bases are TGTGCCAGCAGCCTTCAGGGGGGAACTAATGAAAAACTGTTTTTT.

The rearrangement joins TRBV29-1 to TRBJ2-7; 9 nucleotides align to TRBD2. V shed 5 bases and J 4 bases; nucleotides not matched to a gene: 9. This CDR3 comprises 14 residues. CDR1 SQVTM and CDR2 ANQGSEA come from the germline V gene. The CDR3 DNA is TGCAGCGTTACAGTAGCGGGAGAAGGTTACGAGCAGTACTTC. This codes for CSVTVAGEGYEQYF.

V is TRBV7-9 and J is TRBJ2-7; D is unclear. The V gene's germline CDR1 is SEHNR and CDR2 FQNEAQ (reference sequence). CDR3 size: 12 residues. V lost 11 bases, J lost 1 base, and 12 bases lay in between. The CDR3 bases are TGTGCCCTAGGGTCCCATTCCTACGAGCAGTACTTC. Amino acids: CALGSHSYEQYF.

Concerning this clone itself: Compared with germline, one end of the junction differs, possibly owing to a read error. CDR3 in DNA: TGTGCCAGCAGCTCAACCCTGAAAACTGAAGCTTTCTTT. Protein sequence: CASSSTLKTEAFF. The chain uses TRBV7-9 and TRBJ1-1; D is unresolved. Germline V gives CDR1 SEHNR, CDR2 FQNEAQ (reference sequence). The CDR3 contains 13 residues.

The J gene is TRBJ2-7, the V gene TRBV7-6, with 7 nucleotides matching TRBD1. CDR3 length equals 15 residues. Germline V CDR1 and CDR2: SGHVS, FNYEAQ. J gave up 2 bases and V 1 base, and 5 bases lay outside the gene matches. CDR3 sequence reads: CASSLGQGRAYEQYF. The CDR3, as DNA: TGTGCCAGCAGCTTAGGACAGGGTCGCGCCTACGAGCAGTACTTC.

CDR3 in amino acids: CSVVPTSGRSTDTQYF. The CDR3 DNA reads TGCAGCGTTGTTCCGACTAGCGGGAGGTCCACAGATACGCAGTATTTT. The genes are TRBV29-1 and TRBJ2-3; TRBD2 aligns across 13 bases. The CDR3 has 16 amino acids. V dropped 4 bases and J dropped 2; count of bases not matched to a gene: 6. Germline CDR1 is SQVTM and CDR2 is ANQGSEA.

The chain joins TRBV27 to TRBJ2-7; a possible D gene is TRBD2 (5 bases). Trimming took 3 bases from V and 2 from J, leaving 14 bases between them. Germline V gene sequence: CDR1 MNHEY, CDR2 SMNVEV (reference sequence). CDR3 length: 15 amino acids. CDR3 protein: CASSFAGFGAYEQYF. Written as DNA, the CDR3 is TGTGCCAGCAGTTTTGCGGGTTTCGGAGCCTACGAGCAGTACTTC.

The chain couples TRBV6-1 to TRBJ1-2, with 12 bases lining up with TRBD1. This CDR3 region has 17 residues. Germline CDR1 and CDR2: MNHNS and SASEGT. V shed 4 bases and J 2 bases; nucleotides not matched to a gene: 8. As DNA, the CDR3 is TGTGCCAGCAGTGGGGCCCCGGGACAGGGGGCGAACTATGGCTACACCTTC. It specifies CASSGAPGQGANYGYTF.

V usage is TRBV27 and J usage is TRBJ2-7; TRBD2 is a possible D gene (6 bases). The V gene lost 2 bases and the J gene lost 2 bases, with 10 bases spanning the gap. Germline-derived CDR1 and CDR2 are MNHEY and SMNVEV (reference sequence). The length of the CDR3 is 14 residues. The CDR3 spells CASSLGGMPYEQYF. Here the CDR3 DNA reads TGTGCCAGCAGTTTAGGAGGGATGCCCTACGAGCAGTACTTC.

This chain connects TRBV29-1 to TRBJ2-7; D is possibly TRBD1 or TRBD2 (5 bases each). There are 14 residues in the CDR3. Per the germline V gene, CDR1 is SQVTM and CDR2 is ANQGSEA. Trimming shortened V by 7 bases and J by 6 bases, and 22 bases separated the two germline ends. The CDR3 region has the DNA TGCAGCGCCATCGGGGCCCAAGTACCCCTCGAGCAGTACTTC. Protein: CSAIGAQVPLEQYF.

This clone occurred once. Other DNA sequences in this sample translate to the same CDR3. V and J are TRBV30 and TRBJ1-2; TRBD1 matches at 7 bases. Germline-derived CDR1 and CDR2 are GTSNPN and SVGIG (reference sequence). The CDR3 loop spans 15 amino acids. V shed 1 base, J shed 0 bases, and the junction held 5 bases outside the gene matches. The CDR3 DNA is TGTGCCTGGAGTGCCTGGGACAGTACTAACTATGGCTACACCTTC. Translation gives CAWSAWDSTNYGYTF.

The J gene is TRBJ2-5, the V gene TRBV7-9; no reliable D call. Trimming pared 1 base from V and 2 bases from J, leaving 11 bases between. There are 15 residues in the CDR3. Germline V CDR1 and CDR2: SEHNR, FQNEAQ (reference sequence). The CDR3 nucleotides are TGTGCCAGCAGCTTAGTGGGCACTTCTCAAGAGACCCAGTACTTC. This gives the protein CASSLVGTSQETQYF.

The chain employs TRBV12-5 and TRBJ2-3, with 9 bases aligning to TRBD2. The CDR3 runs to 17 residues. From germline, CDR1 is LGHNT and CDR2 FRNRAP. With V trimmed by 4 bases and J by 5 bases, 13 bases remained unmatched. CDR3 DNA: TGTGCTAGTGGTTCCCCTGTAGGCGGGGGGGCAAAAGATACGCAGTATTTT. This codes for CASGSPVGGGAKDTQYF.

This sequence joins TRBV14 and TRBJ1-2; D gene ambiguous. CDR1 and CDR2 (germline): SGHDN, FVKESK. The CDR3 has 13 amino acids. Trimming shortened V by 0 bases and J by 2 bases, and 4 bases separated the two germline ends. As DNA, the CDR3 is TGTGCCAGCAGCCAAGAACAGAACTATGGCTACACCTTC. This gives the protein CASSQEQNYGYTF.

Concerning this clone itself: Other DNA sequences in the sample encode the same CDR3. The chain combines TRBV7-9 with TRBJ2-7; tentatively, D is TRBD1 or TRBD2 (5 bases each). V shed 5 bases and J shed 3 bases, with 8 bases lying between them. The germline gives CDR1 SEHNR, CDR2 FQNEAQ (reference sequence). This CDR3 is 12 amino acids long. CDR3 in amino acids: CASSRDGYEQYF. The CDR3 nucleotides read TGTGCCAGCAGCCGGGACGGCTACGAGCAGTACTTC.

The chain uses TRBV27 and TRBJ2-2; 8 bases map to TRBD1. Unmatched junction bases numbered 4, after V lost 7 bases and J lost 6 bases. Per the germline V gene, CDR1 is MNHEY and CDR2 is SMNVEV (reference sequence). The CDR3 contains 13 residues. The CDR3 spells CASTDRVPGELFF. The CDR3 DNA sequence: TGTGCCAGCACGGACAGGGTCCCCGGGGAGCTGTTTTTT.

The CDR3 DNA reads TGTGCCAGCAGTGATGCAGTCAGAGAGACCCAGTACTTC. Its translation: CASSDAVRETQYF. This sequence joins TRBV6-1 and TRBJ2-5; D call uncertain. The V and J ends lost 3 bases and 4 bases respectively, with 9 bases between them. This CDR3 is built from 13 residues. CDR1 is MNHNS, CDR2 SASEGT, per germline.

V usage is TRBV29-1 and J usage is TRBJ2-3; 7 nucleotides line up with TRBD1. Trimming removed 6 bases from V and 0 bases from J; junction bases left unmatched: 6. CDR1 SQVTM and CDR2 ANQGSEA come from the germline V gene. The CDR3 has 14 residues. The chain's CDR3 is CSVDGQESTDTQYF. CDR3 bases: TGCAGCGTGGACGGACAGGAAAGCACAGATACGCAGTATTTT.

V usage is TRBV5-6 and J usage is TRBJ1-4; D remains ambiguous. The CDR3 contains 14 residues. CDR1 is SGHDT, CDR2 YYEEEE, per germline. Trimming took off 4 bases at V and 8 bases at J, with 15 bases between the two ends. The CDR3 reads CASSLGRAGEKLFF. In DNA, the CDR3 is TGTGCCAGCAGCCTGGGTCGCGCTGGGGAAAAACTGTTTTTT. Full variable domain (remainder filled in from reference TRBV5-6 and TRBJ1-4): DAGVTQSPTHLIKTRGQQVTLRCSPKSGHDTVSWYQQALGQGPQFIFQYYEEEERQRGNFPDRFSGHQFPNYSSELNVNALLLGDSALYLCASSLGRAGEKLFFGSGTQLSVL.